This T cell receptor (beta chain) was sequenced during a study of cytomegalovirus exposure and HLA in healthy donors. On the study more broadly: The same platform as the approximately 730 first-cohort repertoires was used for the 130 or so validation repertoires, a later analysis reported. General study results and limits: The authors listed about 170 TCR beta chains as cytomegalovirus-associated.

A word on this clone: Its antigen is not known.

Profiling relied on immunoSEQ multiplex PCR, and the TCRdb table lists in-frame clones only, not all of them. The sample includes about 110,000 clones, approximately 90% of them seen just once. V shed 8 bases, J shed 1 base, and the junction held 7 bases outside the gene matches. Germline V CDR1 and CDR2: MNHEY, SVGAGI. This CDR3 region has 15 residues. The sequenced sample was PBMCs. The sequence derives from a woman in her late teens or twenties in good health and CMV-seronegative. The chain employs TRBV6-5 and TRBJ2-2; 7 bases line up with TRBD2. The CDR3 DNA is TGTGCCAGCCACGGGGGAGGGTTGAACACCGGGGAGCTGTTTTTT. The encoded protein is CASHGGGLNTGELFF.